This T cell receptor beta chain was identified during a study of blood T cell repertoires in COVID-19. Looking at the study overall: COVID-19 samples from acute and convalescent phases originated in the United States, Italy and Spain. Sources were T cells, B-cell-depleted T cells, or PBMCs; the material itself was cDNA or gDNA.

As originally analysed: The authors estimated nucleated cell counts from reference gene primer amplification. Libraries were prepared by immunoSEQ multiplex PCR; TCRdb keeps only in-frame clonotypes and omits some of them. V, J and clone size derive from that table, while D and trimming were established from the DNA sequence. Of around 280,000 clones listed, around 90% are singletons. With 4 bases removed from V and 7 bases from J, the gap between germline ends came to 16 bases. In germline, CDR1 is SGHTA, CDR2 FQGNSA. There are 14 residues in the CDR3. Symptom resolution, clearance, or two negative PCRs marked donors in Cohort 3 as recovered.

The chain carries TRBV7-2 and TRBJ2-5, with D uncertain. This TCR derives from a woman aged 35 to 49 who had recovered from COVID-19. The specimen sequenced was PBMCs or T cells enriched from blood (not recorded which). Here the CDR3 reads CASSSDFYLGTQYF. CDR3 bases: TGTGCCAGCAGCTCCGACTTTTATCTGGGGACCCAGTACTTC.